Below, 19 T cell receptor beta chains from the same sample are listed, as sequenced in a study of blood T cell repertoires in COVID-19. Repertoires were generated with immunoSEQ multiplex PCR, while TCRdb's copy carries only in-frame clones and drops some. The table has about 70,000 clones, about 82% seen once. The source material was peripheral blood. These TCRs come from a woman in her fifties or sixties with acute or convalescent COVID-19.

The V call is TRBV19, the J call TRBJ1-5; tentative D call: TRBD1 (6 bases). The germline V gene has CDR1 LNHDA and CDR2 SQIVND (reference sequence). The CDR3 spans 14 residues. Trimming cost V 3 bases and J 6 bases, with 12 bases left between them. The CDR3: CASSIAGEGQPQHF. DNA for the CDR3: TGTGCCAGTAGTATCGCAGGGGAAGGTCAGCCCCAGCATTTT. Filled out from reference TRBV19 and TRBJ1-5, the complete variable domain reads DGGITQSPKYLFRKEGQNVTLSCEQNLNHDAMYWYRQDPGQGLRLIYYSQIVNDFQKGDIAEGYSVSREKKESFPLTVTSAQKNPTAFYLCASSIAGEGQPQHFGDGTRLSIL.

The CDR3 loop reads CASSWGQPNSPLHF. In DNA form, the CDR3 reads TGTGCCAGCAGCTGGGGACAGCCAAATTCACCCCTCCACTTT. The chain links TRBV6-5 to TRBJ1-6; TRBD1 agrees at 7 bases. The V segment lost 6 bases and the J segment 7 bases; nucleotides outside the gene matches: 6. There are 14 residues in the CDR3. Germline V lookup: CDR1 MNHEY, CDR2 SVGAGI.

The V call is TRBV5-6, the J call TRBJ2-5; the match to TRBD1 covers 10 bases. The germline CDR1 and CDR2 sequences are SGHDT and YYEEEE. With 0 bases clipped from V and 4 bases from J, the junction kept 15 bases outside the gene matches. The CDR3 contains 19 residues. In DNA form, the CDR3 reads TGTGCCAGCAGCTTGGCCCTCGGGGTATTGGGACAGGGGCGAGAGACCCAGTACTTC. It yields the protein CASSLALGVLGQGRETQYF.

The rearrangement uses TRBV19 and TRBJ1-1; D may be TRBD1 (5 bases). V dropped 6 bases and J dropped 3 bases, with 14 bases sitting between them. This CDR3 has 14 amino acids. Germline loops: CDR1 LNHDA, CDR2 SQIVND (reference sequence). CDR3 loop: CASRTTVGDTEAFF. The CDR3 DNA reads TGTGCCAGTAGAACTACGGTAGGGGACACTGAAGCTTTCTTT.

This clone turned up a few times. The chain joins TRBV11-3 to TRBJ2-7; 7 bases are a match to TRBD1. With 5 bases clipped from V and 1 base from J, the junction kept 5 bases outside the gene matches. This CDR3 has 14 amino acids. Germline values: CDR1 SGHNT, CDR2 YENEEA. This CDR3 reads CASSPDRSSYEQYF. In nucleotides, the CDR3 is TGTGCCAGCAGCCCGGACAGGTCTTCCTACGAGCAGTACTTC. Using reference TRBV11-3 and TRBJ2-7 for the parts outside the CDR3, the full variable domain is EAGVVQSPRYKIIEKKQPVAFWCNPISGHNTLYWYLQNLGQGPELLIRYENEEAVDDSQLPKDRFSAERLKGVDSTLKIQPAELGDSAVYLCASSPDRSSYEQYFGPGTRLTVT.

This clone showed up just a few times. The CDR3 here is CASGFGQSGNTIYF. Here the CDR3 DNA reads TGTGCTAGTGGTTTCGGACAGTCTGGAAACACCATATATTTT. J is TRBJ1-3 and V is TRBV12-5, with D maybe TRBD1 (6 bases). The germline V gene encodes CDR1 LGHNT and CDR2 FRNRAP. The CDR3 covers 14 residues. Trimming removed 3 bases at V and 1 base at J, with 7 bases between.

The DNA of the CDR3 is TGTGCCAGCAGCCGTGGGGGGGCCTCCGCCACTCAGCCCCAGCATTTT. Protein product: CASSRGGASATQPQHF. The V and J genes are TRBV7-8 and TRBJ1-5; D is perhaps TRBD1 (6 bases). The CDR3 loop spans 16 amino acids. Germline V gene data show CDR1 as SGHVS and CDR2 as FQNEAQ. Deletions cut 5 bases from V and 6 bases from J, with 20 bases between.

The CDR3 bases are TGCGCCAGCAGCTTTGACGGACAGGGGGGGTTCTTC. Its protein product is CASSFDGQGGFF. The V call is TRBV5-1, the J call TRBJ2-1, with 10 bases that match TRBD1. The J segment lost 15 bases and the V segment lost 2 bases, leaving 5 bases of the junction unmatched. The CDR3 has 12 amino acids. From germline, CDR1 is SGHRS and CDR2 YFSETQ.

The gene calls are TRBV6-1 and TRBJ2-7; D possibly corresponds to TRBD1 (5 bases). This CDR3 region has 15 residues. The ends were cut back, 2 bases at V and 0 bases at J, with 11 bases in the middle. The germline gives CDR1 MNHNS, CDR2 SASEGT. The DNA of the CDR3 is TGTGCCAGCAGTGAATGGGGCGATCCCTCCTACGAGCAGTACTTC. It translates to CASSEWGDPSYEQYF.

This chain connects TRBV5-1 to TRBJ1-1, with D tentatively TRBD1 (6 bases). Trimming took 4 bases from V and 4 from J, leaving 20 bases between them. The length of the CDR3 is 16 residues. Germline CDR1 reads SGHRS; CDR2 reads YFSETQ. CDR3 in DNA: TGCGCCAGCAGCCCCAGTTGGGGGGGCGTTGGCACTGAAGCTTTCTTT. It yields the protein CASSPSWGGVGTEAFF.

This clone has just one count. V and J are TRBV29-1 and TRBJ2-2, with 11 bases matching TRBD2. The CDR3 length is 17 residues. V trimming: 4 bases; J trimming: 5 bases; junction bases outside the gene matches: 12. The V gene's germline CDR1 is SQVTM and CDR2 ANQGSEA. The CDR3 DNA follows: TGCAGCGTTGTAGTTAGCGGGAGGGTAAGCGGGACCGGGGAGCTGTTTTTT. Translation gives CSVVVSGRVSGTGELFF.

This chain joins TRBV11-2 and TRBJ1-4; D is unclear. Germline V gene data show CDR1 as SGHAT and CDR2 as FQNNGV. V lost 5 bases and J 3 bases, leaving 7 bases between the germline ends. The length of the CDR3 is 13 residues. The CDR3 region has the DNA TGTGCCAGCAGCAGCGTTCCTAATGAAAAACTGTTTTTT. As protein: CASSSVPNEKLFF. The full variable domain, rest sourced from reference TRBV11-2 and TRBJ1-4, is EAGVAQSPRYKIIEKRQSVAFWCNPISGHATLYWYQQILGQGPKLLIQFQNNGVVDDSQLPKDRFSAERLKGVDSTLKIQPAKLEDSAVYLCASSSVPNEKLFFGSGTQLSVL.

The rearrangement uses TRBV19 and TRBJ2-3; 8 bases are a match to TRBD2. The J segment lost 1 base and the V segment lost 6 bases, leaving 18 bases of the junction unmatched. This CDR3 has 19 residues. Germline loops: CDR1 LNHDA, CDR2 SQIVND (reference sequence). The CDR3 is CASSLVWGGGFPGTDTQYF. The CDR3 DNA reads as TGTGCCAGTAGCCTGGTTTGGGGCGGGGGGTTCCCCGGCACAGATACGCAGTATTTT.

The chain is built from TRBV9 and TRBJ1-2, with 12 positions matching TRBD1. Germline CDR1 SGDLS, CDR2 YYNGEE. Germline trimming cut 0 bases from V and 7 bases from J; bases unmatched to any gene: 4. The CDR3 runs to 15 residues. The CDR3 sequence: CASSVGGQGASGYTF. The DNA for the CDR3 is TGTGCCAGCAGCGTAGGGGGACAGGGGGCGAGTGGCTACACCTTC.

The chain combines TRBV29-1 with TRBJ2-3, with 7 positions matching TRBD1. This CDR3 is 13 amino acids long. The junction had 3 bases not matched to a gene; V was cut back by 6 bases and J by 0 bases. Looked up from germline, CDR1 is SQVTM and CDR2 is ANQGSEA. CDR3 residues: CSVGQISTDTQYF. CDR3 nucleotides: TGCAGCGTGGGACAGATTAGCACAGATACGCAGTATTTT.

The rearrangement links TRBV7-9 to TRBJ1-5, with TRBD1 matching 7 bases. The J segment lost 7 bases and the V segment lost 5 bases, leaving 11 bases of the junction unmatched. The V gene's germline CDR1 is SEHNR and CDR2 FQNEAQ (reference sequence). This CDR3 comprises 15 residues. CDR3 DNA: TGTGCCAGCAGCCCACCTGGGGGCAGGGGGCAGCCCCAGCATTTT. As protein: CASSPPGGRGQPQHF. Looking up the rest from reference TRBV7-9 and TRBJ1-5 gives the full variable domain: DTGVSQNPRHKITKRGQNVTFRCDPISEHNRLYWYRQTLGQGPEFLTYFQNEAQLEKSRLLSDRFSAERPKGSFSTLEIQRTEQGDSAMYLCASSPPGGRGQPQHFGDGTRLSIL.

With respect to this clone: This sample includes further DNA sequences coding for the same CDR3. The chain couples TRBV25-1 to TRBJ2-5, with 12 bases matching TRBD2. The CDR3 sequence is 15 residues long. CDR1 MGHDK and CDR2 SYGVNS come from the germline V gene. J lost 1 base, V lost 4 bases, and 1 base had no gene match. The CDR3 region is CASSGLAGAQETQYF. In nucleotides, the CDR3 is TGTGCCAGCAGTGGACTAGCGGGAGCCCAAGAGACCCAGTACTTC.

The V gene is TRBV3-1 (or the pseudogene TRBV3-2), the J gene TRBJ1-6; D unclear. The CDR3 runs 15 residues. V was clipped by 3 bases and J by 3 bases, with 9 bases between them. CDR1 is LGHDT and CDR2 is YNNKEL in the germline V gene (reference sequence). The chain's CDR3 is CASSQTEGYNSPLHF. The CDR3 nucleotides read TGTGCCAGCAGCCAGACGGAGGGCTATAATTCACCCCTCCACTTT.

The CDR3 protein is CASALTTSTDTQYF. In DNA form, the CDR3 reads TGTGCCAGCGCCCTGACAACTAGCACAGATACGCAGTATTTT. This chain connects TRBV5-4 to TRBJ2-3; D gene unclear. Trimming cost V 7 bases and J 0 bases, with 12 bases left between them. Germline-derived CDR1 and CDR2 are SGHNT and YYREEE (reference sequence). The CDR3 sequence is 14 residues long.